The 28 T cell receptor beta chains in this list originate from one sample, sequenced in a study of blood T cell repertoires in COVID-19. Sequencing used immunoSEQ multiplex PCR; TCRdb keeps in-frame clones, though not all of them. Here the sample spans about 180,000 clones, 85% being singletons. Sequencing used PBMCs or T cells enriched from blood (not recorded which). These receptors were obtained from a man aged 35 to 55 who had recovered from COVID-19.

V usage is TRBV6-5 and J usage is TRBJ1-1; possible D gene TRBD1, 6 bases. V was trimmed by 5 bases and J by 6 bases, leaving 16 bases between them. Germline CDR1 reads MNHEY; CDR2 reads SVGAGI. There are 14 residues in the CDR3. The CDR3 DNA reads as TGTGCCAGCAGTCCCTCCTGGGAGGGGGCTGAAGCTTTCTTT. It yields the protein CASSPSWEGAEAFF.

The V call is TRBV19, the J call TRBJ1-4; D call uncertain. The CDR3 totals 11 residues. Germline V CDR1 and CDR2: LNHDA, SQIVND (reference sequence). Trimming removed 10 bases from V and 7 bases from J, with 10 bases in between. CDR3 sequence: CATAYGEKLFF. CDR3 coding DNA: TGTGCCACCGCCTATGGTGAAAAACTGTTTTTT.

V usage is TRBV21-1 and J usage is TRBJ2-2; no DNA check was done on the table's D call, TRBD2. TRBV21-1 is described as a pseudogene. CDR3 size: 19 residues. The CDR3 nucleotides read TGTGCCAGCAGCCCCTCCCCGAGGCACCGCGGGAGGGCCCCCGGGGAGCTGTTTTTT. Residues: CASSPSPRHRGRAPGELFF.

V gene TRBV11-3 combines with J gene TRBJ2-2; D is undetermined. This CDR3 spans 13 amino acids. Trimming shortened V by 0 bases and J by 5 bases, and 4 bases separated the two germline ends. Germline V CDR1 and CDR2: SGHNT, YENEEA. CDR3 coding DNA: TGTGCCAGCAGCTTAGATCTAACCGGGGAGCTGTTTTTT. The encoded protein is CASSLDLTGELFF.

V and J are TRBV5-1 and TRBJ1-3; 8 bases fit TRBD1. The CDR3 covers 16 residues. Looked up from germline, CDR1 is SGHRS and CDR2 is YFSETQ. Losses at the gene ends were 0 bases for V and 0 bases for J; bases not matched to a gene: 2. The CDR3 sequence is CASSLDRGISGNTIYF. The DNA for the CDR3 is TGCGCCAGCAGCTTGGACAGGGGGATCTCTGGAAACACCATATATTTT.

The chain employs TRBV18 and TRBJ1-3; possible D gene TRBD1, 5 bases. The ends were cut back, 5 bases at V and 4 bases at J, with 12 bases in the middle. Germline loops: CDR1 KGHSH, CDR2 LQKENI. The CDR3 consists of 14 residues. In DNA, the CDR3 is TGTGCCAGCTCATCCAGGGTTTCAGGAAACACCATATATTTT. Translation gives CASSSRVSGNTIYF.

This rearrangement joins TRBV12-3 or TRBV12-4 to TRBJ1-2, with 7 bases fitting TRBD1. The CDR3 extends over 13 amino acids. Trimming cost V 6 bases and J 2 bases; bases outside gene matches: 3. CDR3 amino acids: CASSGTANYGYTF. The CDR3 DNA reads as TGTGCCAGCAGCGGGACAGCCAACTATGGCTACACCTTC.

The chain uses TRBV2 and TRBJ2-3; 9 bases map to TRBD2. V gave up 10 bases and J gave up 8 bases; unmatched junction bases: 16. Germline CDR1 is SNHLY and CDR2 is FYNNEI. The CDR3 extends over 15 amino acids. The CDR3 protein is CATVLGGGASGTQYF. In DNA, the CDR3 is TGTGCCACCGTTCTTGGCGGGGGGGCGTCGGGTACGCAGTATTTT.

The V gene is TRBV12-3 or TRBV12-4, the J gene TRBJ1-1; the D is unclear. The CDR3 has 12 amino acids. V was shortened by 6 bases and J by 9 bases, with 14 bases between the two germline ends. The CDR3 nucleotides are TGTGCCAGCAGACATCTCCGGGAACAAGCTTTCTTT. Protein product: CASRHLREQAFF.

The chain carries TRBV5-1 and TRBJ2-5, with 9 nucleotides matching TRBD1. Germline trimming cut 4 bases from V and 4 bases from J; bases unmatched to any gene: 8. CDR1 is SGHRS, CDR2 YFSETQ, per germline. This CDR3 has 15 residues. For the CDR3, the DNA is TGCGCCAGCAGCGGAGCACAGGGGGCTAGAGAGACCCAGTACTTC. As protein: CASSGAQGARETQYF.

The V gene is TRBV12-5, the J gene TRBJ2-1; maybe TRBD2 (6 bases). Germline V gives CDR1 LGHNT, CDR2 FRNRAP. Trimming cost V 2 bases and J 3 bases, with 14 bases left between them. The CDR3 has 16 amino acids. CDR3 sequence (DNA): TGTGCTAGTGGTTTGCCTCCCGGAGGGGACTACAATGAGCAGTTCTTC. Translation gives CASGLPPGGDYNEQFF.

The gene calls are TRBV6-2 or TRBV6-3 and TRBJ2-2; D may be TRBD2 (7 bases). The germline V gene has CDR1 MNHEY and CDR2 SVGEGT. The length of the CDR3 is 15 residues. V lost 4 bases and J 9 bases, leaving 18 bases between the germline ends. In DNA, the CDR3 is TGTGCCAGCAGTTGGGGGGGCCTCCAATTAAGGGAGCTGTTTTTT. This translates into CASSWGGLQLRELFF.

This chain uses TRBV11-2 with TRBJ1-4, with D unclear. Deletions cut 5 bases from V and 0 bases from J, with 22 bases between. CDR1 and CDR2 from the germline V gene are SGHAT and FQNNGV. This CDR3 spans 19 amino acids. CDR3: CASSPWLAGRLATNEKLFF. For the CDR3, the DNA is TGTGCCAGCAGCCCTTGGCTGGCAGGCCGCCTTGCAACTAATGAAAAACTGTTTTTT.

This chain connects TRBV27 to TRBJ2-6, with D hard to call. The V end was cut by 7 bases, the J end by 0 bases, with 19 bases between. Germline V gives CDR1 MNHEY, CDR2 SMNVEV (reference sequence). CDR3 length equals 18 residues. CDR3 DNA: TGTGCCAGCACCCTCTCGCACAGCCTATTCTCTGGGGCCAACGTCCTGACTTTC. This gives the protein CASTLSHSLFSGANVLTF.

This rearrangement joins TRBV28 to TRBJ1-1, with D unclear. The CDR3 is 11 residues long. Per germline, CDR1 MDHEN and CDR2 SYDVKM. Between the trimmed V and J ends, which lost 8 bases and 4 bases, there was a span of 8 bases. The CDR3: CASGTGTEAFF. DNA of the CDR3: TGTGCCAGCGGAACGGGCACTGAAGCTTTCTTT.

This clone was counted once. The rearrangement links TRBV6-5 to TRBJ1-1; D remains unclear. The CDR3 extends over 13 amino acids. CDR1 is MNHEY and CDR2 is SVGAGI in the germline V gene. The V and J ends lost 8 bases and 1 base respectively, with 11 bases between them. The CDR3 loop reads CASLTPGNTEAFF. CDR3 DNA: TGTGCCAGCCTAACACCGGGGAACACTGAAGCTTTCTTT.

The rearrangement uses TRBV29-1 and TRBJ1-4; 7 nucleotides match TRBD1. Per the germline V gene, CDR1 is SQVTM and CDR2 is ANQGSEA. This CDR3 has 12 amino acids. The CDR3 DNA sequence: TGCGCTGGGAGGACAGGAAATGAAAAACTGTTTTTT. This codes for CAGRTGNEKLFF.

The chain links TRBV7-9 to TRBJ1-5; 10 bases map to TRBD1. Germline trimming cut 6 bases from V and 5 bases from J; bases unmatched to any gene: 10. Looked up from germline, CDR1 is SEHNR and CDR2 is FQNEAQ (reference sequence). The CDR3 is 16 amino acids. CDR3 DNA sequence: TGTGCCAGCAGTACCCGGGACAGGGGCAAGGATCAGCCCCAGCATTTT. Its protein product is CASSTRDRGKDQPQHF. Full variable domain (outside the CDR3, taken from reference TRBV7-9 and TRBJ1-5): DTGVSQNPRHKITKRGQNVTFRCDPISEHNRLYWYRQTLGQGPEFLTYFQNEAQLEKSRLLSDRFSAERPKGSFSTLEIQRTEQGDSAMYLCASSTRDRGKDQPQHFGDGTRLSIL.

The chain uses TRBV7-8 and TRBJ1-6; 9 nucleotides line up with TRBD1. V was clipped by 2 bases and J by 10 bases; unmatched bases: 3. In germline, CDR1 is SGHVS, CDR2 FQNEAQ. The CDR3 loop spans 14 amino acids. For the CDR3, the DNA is TGTGCCAGCAGCTTAAGGGACAGGGAATCACCCCTCCACTTT. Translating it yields CASSLRDRESPLHF.

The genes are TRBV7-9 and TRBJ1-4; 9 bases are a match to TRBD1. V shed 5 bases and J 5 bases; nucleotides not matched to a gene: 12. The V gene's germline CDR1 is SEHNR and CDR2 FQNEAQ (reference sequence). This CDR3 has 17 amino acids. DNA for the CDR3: TGTGCCAGCAGCCCAACAGGGGGCGGCTTCCAGAATGAAAAACTGTTTTTT. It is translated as CASSPTGGGFQNEKLFF.

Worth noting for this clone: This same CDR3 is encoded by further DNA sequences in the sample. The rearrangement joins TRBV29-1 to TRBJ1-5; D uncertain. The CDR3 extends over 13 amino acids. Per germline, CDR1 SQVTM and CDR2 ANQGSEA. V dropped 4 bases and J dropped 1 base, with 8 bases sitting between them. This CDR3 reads CSVAENSNQPQHF. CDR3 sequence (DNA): TGCAGCGTTGCGGAGAACAGCAATCAGCCCCAGCATTTT.

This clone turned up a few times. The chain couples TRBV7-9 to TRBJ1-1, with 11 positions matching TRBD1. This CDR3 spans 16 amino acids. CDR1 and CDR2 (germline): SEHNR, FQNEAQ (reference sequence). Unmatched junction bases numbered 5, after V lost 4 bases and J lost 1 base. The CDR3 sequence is CASSSGTGGPNTEAFF. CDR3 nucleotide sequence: TGTGCCAGCAGCTCCGGGACAGGGGGACCGAACACTGAAGCTTTCTTT.

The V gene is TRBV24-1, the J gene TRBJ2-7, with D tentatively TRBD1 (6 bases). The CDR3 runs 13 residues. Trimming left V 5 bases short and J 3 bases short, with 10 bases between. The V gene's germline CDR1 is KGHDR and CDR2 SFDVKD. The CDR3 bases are TGTGCCACCAGTGCCCAGACAGGCTACGAGCAGTACTTC. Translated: CATSAQTGYEQYF.

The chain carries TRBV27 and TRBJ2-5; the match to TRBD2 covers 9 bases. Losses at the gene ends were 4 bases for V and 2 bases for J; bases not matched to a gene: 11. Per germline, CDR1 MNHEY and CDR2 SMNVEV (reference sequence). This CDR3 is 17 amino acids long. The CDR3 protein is CASSSSPATSGQETQYF. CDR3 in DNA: TGTGCCAGCAGTTCCTCCCCGGCGACTAGCGGACAAGAGACCCAGTACTTC.

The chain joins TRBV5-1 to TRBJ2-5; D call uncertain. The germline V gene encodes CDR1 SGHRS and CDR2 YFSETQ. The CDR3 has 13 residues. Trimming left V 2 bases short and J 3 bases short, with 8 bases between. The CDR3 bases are TGCGCCAGCAGCTTTGGGCAGAAAGAGACCCAGTACTTC. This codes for CASSFGQKETQYF.

Here the CDR3 DNA reads TGTGCCTGGAAGGGGCAGAACACCTACGAGCAGTACTTC. This codes for CAWKGQNTYEQYF. The rearrangement links TRBV30 to TRBJ2-7; possible D gene TRBD1, 5 bases. The CDR3 length is 13 residues. The germline V gene encodes CDR1 GTSNPN and CDR2 SVGIG (reference sequence). V was clipped by 4 bases and J by 2 bases, with 12 bases between them.

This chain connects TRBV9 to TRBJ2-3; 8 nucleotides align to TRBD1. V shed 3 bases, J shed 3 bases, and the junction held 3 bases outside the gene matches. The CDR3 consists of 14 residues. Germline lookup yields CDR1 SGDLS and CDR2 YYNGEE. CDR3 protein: CASSADRGTDTQYF. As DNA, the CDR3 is TGTGCCAGCAGCGCTGACAGGGGAACAGATACGCAGTATTTT. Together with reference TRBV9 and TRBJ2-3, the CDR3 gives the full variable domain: DSGVTQTPKHLITATGQRVTLRCSPRSGDLSVYWYQQSLDQGLQFLIQYYNGEERAKGNILERFSAQQFPDLHSELNLSSLELGDSALYFCASSADRGTDTQYFGPGTRLTVL.

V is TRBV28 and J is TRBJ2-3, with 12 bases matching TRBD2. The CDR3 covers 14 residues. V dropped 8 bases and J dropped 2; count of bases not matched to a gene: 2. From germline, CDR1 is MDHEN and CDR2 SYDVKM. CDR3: CASLAGGTTDTQYF. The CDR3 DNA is TGTGCCAGCCTAGCGGGAGGGACCACAGATACGCAGTATTTT.